Each of the 21 T cell receptor beta chains below was sequenced from the same sample in a study of blood T cells in healthy people across ages. A second PCR of 7 to 11 cycles used a sample-barcoded 5' primer and a J-beta primer mix. TCRdb recomputed calls from the 5' RACE reads with MiXCR, one row per CDR3 protein. The sample includes just under 550,000 distinct CDR3 sequences, under 30% of them seen just once. These data were likewise used in another study, on T cells of mothers and their children.

Sample: blood. The receptor set was obtained from a boy between 10 and 17 years old in good health.

The chain is built from TRBV5-1 and TRBJ2-3, with TRBD1 matching over 7 bases. Losses at the gene ends were 0 bases for V and 2 bases for J; bases not matched to a gene: 6. The CDR3 has 16 residues. Germline CDR1 is SGHRS and CDR2 is YFSETQ. CDR3 nucleotide sequence: TGCGCCAGCAGCTTGGAACCGGGACAGCACACAGATACGCAGTATTTT. Translated: CASSLEPGQHTDTQYF.

The CDR3 region has the DNA TGTGCCAGCAGCGTACTAGCGGGGAAGCAAGAGACCCAGTACTTC. Its protein product is CASSVLAGKQETQYF. V and J are TRBV6-5 and TRBJ2-5; 10 bases fit TRBD2. CDR3 length: 15 residues. CDR1 is MNHEY, CDR2 SVGAGI, per germline. With V trimmed by 6 bases and J by 2 bases, 6 bases remained unmatched.

This chain links TRBV2 with TRBJ2-2, with TRBD1 matching 8 bases. The germline CDR1 and CDR2 sequences are SNHLY and FYNNEI. The V and J ends lost 10 bases and 5 bases, in that order; junction bases with no gene match: 9. The CDR3 totals 14 residues. CDR3 protein: CANTGQGWTGELFF. CDR3 nucleotides: TGTGCCAACACAGGACAGGGATGGACCGGGGAGCTGTTTTTT.

This rearrangement joins TRBV7-9 to TRBJ2-5, with D possibly being TRBD1 (6 bases). The germline CDR1 and CDR2 sequences are SEHNR and FQNEAQ (reference sequence). Trimming pared 1 base from V and 1 base from J, leaving 13 bases between. The CDR3 totals 16 residues. The CDR3, as DNA: TGTGCCAGCAGCTTAGGGCAGACAGGAATCCAAGAGACCCAGTACTTC. Its protein is CASSLGQTGIQETQYF. Filled out from reference TRBV7-9 and TRBJ2-5, the complete variable domain reads DTGVSQNPRHKITKRGQNVTFRCDPISEHNRLYWYRQTLGQGPEFLTYFQNEAQLEKSRLLSDRFSAERPKGSFSTLEIQRTEQGDSAMYLCASSLGQTGIQETQYFGPGTRLLVL.

This clonotype occurred a few times. The genes are TRBV5-1 and TRBJ2-5; possibly TRBD2 for D (6 bases). The germline V gene has CDR1 SGHRS and CDR2 YFSETQ. The V end was cut by 0 bases, the J end by 11 bases, with 17 bases between. The CDR3 covers 14 residues. CDR3 sequence (DNA): TGCGCCAGCAGCTTGGCCCCAGGACGGAGGGAGCAGTACTTC. It codes for CASSLAPGRREQYF.

J is TRBJ2-5 and V is TRBV20-1; D possibly corresponds to TRBD1 (6 bases). V was shortened by 6 bases and J by 5 bases, with 19 bases between the two germline ends. This CDR3 is 14 amino acids long. Germline-derived CDR1 and CDR2 are DFQATT and SNEGSKA (reference sequence). The CDR3 is CSARGQGKTETQYF. CDR3 DNA: TGCAGTGCCAGGGGCCAGGGCAAGACGGAGACCCAGTACTTC.

This clonotype was counted only a few times. The chain recombines TRBV3-1 with TRBJ1-1; 7 positions match TRBD1. In germline, CDR1 is LGHDT, CDR2 YNNKEL (reference sequence). The CDR3 extends over 13 amino acids. Unmatched junction bases numbered 4, after V lost 6 bases and J lost 3 bases. CDR3: CASRYRGDTEAFF. CDR3 sequence (DNA): TGTGCCAGCAGGTACAGGGGAGACACTGAAGCTTTCTTT.

This clonotype was seen a single time. J is TRBJ2-1 and V is TRBV7-8, with 9 bases identical to TRBD2. The CDR3 loop spans 17 amino acids. Losses at the gene ends were 1 base for V and 0 bases for J; bases not matched to a gene: 4. The germline V gene has CDR1 SGHVS and CDR2 FQNEAQ. In nucleotides, the CDR3 is TGTGCCAGCAGCTTAGTCCTGCGGGAGGGCTCCTACAATGAGCAGTTCTTC. Residues: CASSLVLREGSYNEQFF. Drawing the rest from reference TRBV7-8 and TRBJ2-1, the complete variable domain is GAGVSQSPRYKVAKRGQDVALRCDPISGHVSLFWYQQALGQGPEFLTYFQNEAQLDKSGLPSDRFFAERPEGSVSTLKIQRTQQEDSAVYLCASSLVLREGSYNEQFFGPGTRLTVL.

This clonotype was observed a few times. This sequence joins TRBV5-5 and TRBJ2-3; D perhaps matches TRBD2 (5 bases). The CDR3 has 14 residues. V dropped 4 bases and J dropped 5 bases, with 14 bases sitting between them. Per germline, CDR1 SGHKS and CDR2 YYEKEE (reference sequence). The CDR3 protein is CASSLGLEEDTQYF. The CDR3 DNA reads TGTGCCAGCAGCCTAGGACTGGAGGAAGATACGCAGTATTTT.

This clonotype was recorded a few times. This chain uses TRBV6-1 with TRBJ1-4; D is unresolved. This CDR3 is 15 amino acids long. Germline CDR1 reads MNHNS; CDR2 reads SASEGT. Trimming pared 1 base from V and 3 bases from J, leaving 9 bases between. The CDR3 DNA reads as TGTGCCAGCAGTGAAGAGGGTGCTTCTAATGAAAAACTGTTTTTT. Translating gives CASSEEGASNEKLFF.

The chain recombines TRBV3-1 with TRBJ2-3; 7 nucleotides line up with TRBD2. V was pared by 0 bases and J by 8 bases, with 11 bases of the junction left unmatched. This CDR3 has 16 residues. Per the germline V gene, CDR1 is LGHDT and CDR2 is YNNKEL (reference sequence). CDR3 DNA: TGTGCCAGCAGCCAAGATCCCGGGAGGAACACTGCTACGCAGTATTTT. It encodes CASSQDPGRNTATQYF.

A few counts support this clonotype. The chain combines TRBV5-1 with TRBJ1-4; possibly TRBD1 for D (5 bases). CDR3 size: 16 residues. The ends were cut back, 6 bases at V and 3 bases at J, with 18 bases in the middle. Germline values: CDR1 SGHRS, CDR2 YFSETQ. CDR3 amino acids: CASTWGGAAANEKLFF. CDR3 DNA: TGCGCCAGCACCTGGGGGGGAGCAGCGGCTAATGAAAAACTGTTTTTT.

A few counts support this clonotype. The chain has TRBV7-9 and TRBJ2-3; D remains ambiguous. Germline lookup yields CDR1 SEHNR and CDR2 FQNEAQ (reference sequence). Trimming removed 11 bases at V and 5 bases at J, with 8 bases between. The CDR3 totals 10 residues. The CDR3 coding sequence is TGTGCCTGGAGAGAAGATACGCAGTATTTT. Its translation: CAWREDTQYF.

V and J are TRBV30 and TRBJ2-5; 8 bases fit TRBD1. Per the germline V gene, CDR1 is GTSNPN and CDR2 is SVGIG (reference sequence). V dropped 7 bases and J dropped 6; count of bases not matched to a gene: 4. The CDR3 runs to 11 residues. The CDR3 DNA sequence: TGTGCCTTCCGACAGGGGCAGACCCAGTACTTC. Its translation is CAFRQGQTQYF.

The chain carries TRBV2 and TRBJ2-3; D could derive from TRBD1 or TRBD2 (5 bases each). The CDR3 consists of 14 residues. Trimming removed 6 bases at V and 0 bases at J, with 10 bases between. The germline V gene encodes CDR1 SNHLY and CDR2 FYNNEI. The CDR3 bases are TGTGCCAGCAGAGGGACGGCTAGCACAGATACGCAGTATTTT. Protein product: CASRGTASTDTQYF.

V usage is TRBV4-3 and J usage is TRBJ2-4; TRBD2 is a possible D gene (6 bases). Germline assignment: CDR1 LGHNA and CDR2 YSLEER. The germline V and J ends were trimmed by 0 bases and 6 bases, with 12 bases remaining between them. CDR3 length: 15 amino acids. The CDR3 bases are TGCGCCAGCAGCCAAGATATGGGGGGTTCAAACATTCAGTACTTC. Amino acids: CASSQDMGGSNIQYF.

In its sample, this clonotype was seen a few times. The rearrangement joins TRBV4-3 to TRBJ2-1; D gene ambiguous. V lost 0 bases and J 4 bases, leaving 4 bases between the germline ends. CDR1 and CDR2 (germline): LGHNA, YSLEER. The CDR3 spans 13 residues. The CDR3 reads CASSQDWYNEQFF. The DNA of the CDR3 is TGCGCCAGCAGCCAAGATTGGTACAATGAGCAGTTCTTC.

This CDR3 is CASSRRGNSRPSGNTIYF. In DNA form, the CDR3 reads TGTGCCAGCAGCCGTCGAGGGAACTCCCGACCCTCTGGAAACACCATATATTTT. This chain uses TRBV7-9 with TRBJ1-3; D not certain. V lost 5 bases, J lost 0 bases, and 20 bases lay in between. CDR1 and CDR2 from the germline V gene are SEHNR and FQNEAQ (reference sequence). This CDR3 is 18 amino acids long.

This clonotype came up a few times. The chain recombines TRBV6-2 or TRBV6-3 with TRBJ1-5, with 7 bases matching TRBD1. The germline gives CDR1 MNHEY, CDR2 SVGEGT. V trimming: 5 bases; J trimming: 4 bases; junction bases outside the gene matches: 5. This CDR3 spans 14 amino acids. CDR3: CASSTGTVNQPQHF. As DNA, the CDR3 is TGTGCCAGCAGTACCGGGACAGTAAATCAGCCCCAGCATTTT.

This clonotype was counted a few times. The rearrangement uses TRBV7-2 and TRBJ2-5; 8 bases match TRBD2. V lost 1 base, J lost 5 bases, and 9 bases stayed unmatched. Germline assignment: CDR1 SGHTA and CDR2 FQGNSA. CDR3 size: 16 residues. CDR3 sequence reads: CASSLVSSGGWETQYF. CDR3 nucleotide sequence: TGTGCCAGCAGCTTAGTGTCCAGCGGGGGCTGGGAGACCCAGTACTTC.

This clonotype turned up a few times. V is TRBV18 and J is TRBJ2-5; 7 bases are a match to TRBD1. Germline loops: CDR1 KGHSH, CDR2 LQKENI. There are 14 residues in the CDR3. The V segment lost 2 bases and the J segment 2 bases; nucleotides outside the gene matches: 2. The CDR3 loop reads CASSPTTGQETQYF. CDR3 in DNA: TGTGCCAGCTCACCAACGACAGGGCAAGAGACCCAGTACTTC. The full variable domain, rest sourced from reference TRBV18 and TRBJ2-5, is NAGVMQNPRHLVRRRGQEARLRCSPMKGHSHVYWYRQLPEEGLKFMVYLQKENIIDESGMPKERFSAEFPKEGPSILRIQQVVRGDSAAYFCASSPTTGQETQYFGPGTRLLVL.